The rows below give T cell receptor beta chains drawn from one sample of a study of Graves' ophthalmopathy and Graves' hyperthyroidism. MiXCR was run by TCRdb on the multiplex PCR reads, yielding one entry per CDR3 protein. The table shows some 380,000 distinct CDR3 sequences, with 15% occurring only once. Source material: peripheral blood. All receptors derive from a woman aged 18-35 years with stable Graves' hyperthyroidism. Each CDR3 is given with its conserved first and last residue. D genes are given only for firm matches. A row's size may be missing; if present it is once, few, many or a size class.

v_gene	d_gene	abundance	j_gene	CDR3aa	CDR3nt
TRBV20-1	-	many	TRBJ2-5	CSARGGAGQTQETQYF	TGCAGTGCTAGAGGGGGGGCCGGACAGACCCAAGAGACCCAGTACTTC
TRBV25-1	TRBD1	-	TRBJ2-5	CASSVLTGLKETQYF	TGTGCCAGCAGTGTCCTGACAGGGTTGAAAGAGACCCAGTACTTC
TRBV12-3/TRBV12-4	TRBD1	many	TRBJ1-1	CASSLKDRGVNTEAFF	TGTGCCAGCAGTTTAAAAGACAGGGGGGTGAACACTGAAGCTTTCTTT
TRBV27	-	-	TRBJ2-5	CASSFAQEETGYF	TGTGCCAGCAGTTTCGCACAAGAAGAGACCGGGTACTTC
TRBV7-8	-	few	TRBJ2-7	CASSLRVEITYEQYF	TGTGCCAGCAGCTTAAGGGTTGAGATCACCTACGAGCAGTACTTC
TRBV7-2	TRBD2	many	TRBJ2-5	CASSQTREGETQYF	TGTGCCAGCAGCCAAACGCGGGAGGGGGAGACCCAGTACTTC
TRBV12-3/TRBV12-4	TRBD1	many	TRBJ2-7	CASSSNLDRDYEQYF	TGTGCCAGCAGTTCCAACCTTGACAGGGATTACGAGCAGTACTTC
TRBV24-1	-	many	TRBJ2-7	CATSPGGIPYEQYF	TGTGCCACCAGCCCAGGAGGGATTCCCTACGAGCAGTACTTC
TRBV29-1	-	once	TRBJ1-3	CSVRQVSSGNTIYF	TGCAGCGTTCGACAGGTCAGCTCTGGAAACACCATATATTTT
TRBV9	-	many	TRBJ1-3	CASSVVGTLSGNTIYF	TGTGCCAGCAGCGTAGTGGGCACCCTCTCTGGAAACACCATATATTTT
TRBV12-3/TRBV12-4	-	-	TRBJ1-1	CASSLEGYRPVAFF	TGTGCCAGCAGTTTAGAGGGTTACCGCCCCGTAGCTTTCTTT
TRBV20-1	-	many	TRBJ2-4	CSAIRGSLGNIKYF	TGCAGTGCCATCCGGGGGTCGCTAGGGAACATTAAGTACTTC
TRBV7-6	-	many	TRBJ1-1	CASSEQGSWTEAFF	TGTGCCAGCAGCGAGCAGGGGTCATGGACTGAAGCTTTCTTT
TRBV7-2	-	many	TRBJ2-7	CASSLTAGRNYEQYF	TGTGCCAGCAGCTTAACTGCTGGCAGGAACTACGAGCAGTACTTC
TRBV9	-	few	TRBJ2-2	CASSIGTSDGELFF	TGTGCCAGCAGCATCGGGACCTCGGATGGGGAGCTGTTTTTT
TRBV6-2/TRBV6-3	TRBD2	-	TRBJ2-5	CASSSLTSGLQETQYF	TGTGCCAGCAGCTCCCTGACTAGCGGGCTCCAAGAGACCCAGTACTTC
TRBV6-5	-	-	TRBJ2-6	CASSSGDSGANVLTF	TGTGCCAGCAGTTCGGGGGACTCTGGGGCCAACGTCCTGACTTTC
TRBV20-1	TRBD1	many	TRBJ1-3	CSARDGDRGLGNTIYF	TGCAGTGCTAGAGACGGGGACAGGGGTCTTGGAAACACCATATATTTT
TRBV20-1	TRBD2	few	TRBJ2-7	CSAGRGAHEQYF	TGCAGTGCTGGGCGGGGGGCCCACGAGCAGTACTTC
TRBV13	-	many	TRBJ2-7	CASGGSPYEQYF	TGTGCCAGCGGGGGGAGCCCCTACGAGCAGTACTTC
TRBV13	-	few	TRBJ2-5	CASSSRTEPQETQYF	TGTGCCAGCAGCTCCCGGACAGAACCCCAGGAGACCCAGTACTTC
TRBV12-3/TRBV12-4	TRBD1	many	TRBJ1-6	CASRGQGNSPLHF	TGTGCCAGCAGGGGACAGGGGAATTCACCCCTCCACTTT
TRBV20-1	-	-	TRBJ1-2	CSARDRHGYTF	TGCAGTGCTAGAGATCGCCATGGCTACACCTTC
TRBV12-3/TRBV12-4	-	many	TRBJ1-2	CASSATDTIGYGYTF	TGTGCCAGCAGTGCTACAGATACAATCGGTTATGGCTACACCTTC
TRBV12-3/TRBV12-4	-	many	TRBJ1-5	CASTPRAHQPQHF	TGTGCCAGCACCCCAAGGGCTCATCAGCCCCAGCATTTT
TRBV10-3	-	many	TRBJ1-1	CAISGPNTEAFF	TGTGCCATTTCCGGTCCGAACACTGAAGCTTTCTTT
TRBV10-3	TRBD1	-	TRBJ1-2	CAISESVGTDSKYGYTF	TGTGCCATCAGTGAAAGCGTGGGGACAGACTCTAAATATGGCTACACCTTC
TRBV20-1	-	many	TRBJ2-5	CSASVDPAQETQYF	TGCAGTGCTAGCGTGGACCCCGCTCAGGAGACCCAGTACTTC
TRBV27	TRBD1	many	TRBJ1-1	CASSKTGGAGSTEAFF	TGTGCCAGCAGTAAAACAGGGGGCGCTGGTAGCACTGAAGCTTTCTTT
TRBV6-1	-	many	TRBJ2-7	CASSDFKGSYEQYF	TGTGCCAGCAGTGATTTTAAGGGCTCCTACGAGCAGTACTTC
TRBV6-5	TRBD1	-	TRBJ2-5	CASSYLGRGTETQYF	TGTGCCAGCAGTTACTTGGGCAGGGGGACAGAGACCCAGTACTTC
TRBV5-4	-	-	TRBJ1-1	CASFRTGSWHTEAFF	TGTGCCAGCTTTCGGACGGGATCTTGGCACACTGAAGCTTTCTTT
TRBV7-2	-	many	TRBJ1-5	CASSLASPGANQPQHF	TGTGCCAGCAGCTTAGCGTCCCCGGGAGCCAATCAGCCCCAGCATTTT
TRBV7-2	-	few	TRBJ1-5	CASSPQVGSNQPQHF	TGTGCCAGCAGTCCGCAGGTGGGGAGCAATCAGCCCCAGCATTTT
TRBV19	-	many	TRBJ1-2	CASSMGTTRNYGYTF	TGTGCCAGTAGTATGGGGACGACAAGAAACTATGGCTACACCTTC
TRBV18	TRBD1	many	TRBJ1-5	CASSTGAGNQPQHF	TGTGCCAGCTCAACAGGGGCGGGCAATCAGCCCCAGCATTTT
TRBV27	-	many	TRBJ2-7	CASGAGQTSYEQYF	TGTGCCAGCGGGGCCGGACAGACTTCCTACGAGCAGTACTTC
TRBV3-1	-	few	TRBJ1-1	CASSQGSRGDTEASF	TGTGCCAGCAGCCAAGGGAGCAGGGGCGACACTGAAGCTTCCTTT
TRBV7-2	TRBD1	many	TRBJ1-6	CASSLGSGTGYNSPLHF	TGTGCCAGCAGCTTAGGGTCCGGGACAGGATACAATTCACCCCTCCACTTT
TRBV7-2	-	many	TRBJ2-5	CASSLVSDSQETQYF	TGTGCCAGCAGCTTAGTATCCGACAGCCAAGAGACCCAGTACTTC
TRBV4-2	TRBD1	many	TRBJ1-1	CASSQDVGTGDFGAFF	TGTGCCAGCAGCCAAGATGTTGGGACAGGGGATTTTGGGGCTTTCTTT
TRBV7-2	TRBD1	many	TRBJ1-6	CASSLTGTGGSPLHF	TGTGCCAGCAGCCTGACCGGGACAGGAGGTTCACCCCTCCACTTT
TRBV3-1	-	few	TRBJ1-1	CASSQFDIGAEAFF	TGTGCCAGCAGCCAATTTGATATCGGGGCTGAAGCTTTCTTT
TRBV20-1	-	many	TRBJ1-5	CSASRPGRVGNSNQPQHF	TGCAGTGCTTCTAGACCGGGCAGGGTGGGAAATAGCAATCAGCCCCAGCATTTT
TRBV6-2/TRBV6-3	TRBD2	many	TRBJ2-5	CASSSSGSQETQYF	TGTGCCAGCAGCTCTAGCGGGTCCCAAGAGACCCAGTACTTC
TRBV29-1	-	many	TRBJ1-1	CSGVGVNTEAFF	TGCAGCGGGGTGGGGGTGAACACTGAAGCTTTCTTT
TRBV11-1	TRBD1	-	TRBJ1-2	CASSSDRGSKNYGYTF	TGTGCCAGCAGCTCGGACAGGGGATCAAAGAACTATGGCTACACCTTC
TRBV15	-	many	TRBJ1-2	CATSRARTAYGYTF	TGTGCCACCAGCAGAGCGAGGACAGCTTATGGCTACACCTTC
TRBV5-5	-	many	TRBJ1-2	CASSLEPLLGGYGYTF	TGTGCCAGCAGCTTGGAGCCCCTACTCGGAGGTTATGGCTACACCTTC
TRBV7-9	-	-	TRBJ1-2	CASSLVTYGYTF	TGTGCCAGCAGCTTAGTTACGTATGGCTACACCTTC
TRBV12-3/TRBV12-4	-	-	TRBJ2-7	CASSSPIQYEQYF	TGTGCCAGCAGTTCCCCCATACAGTACGAGCAGTACTTC